This TCR beta chain emerged from a study of long-term antiretroviral therapy in people with HIV (dated by TCRdb to 2021 to 2024). The study in broad terms: The earliest samples were collected approximately a decade before the 2015 WHO recommendation for immediate ART, a period when ART was typically delayed until CD4 counts fell. A retrospective serial study tested whether changes in peripheral blood TRB repertoire composition and diversity were associated with ART initiation and durable HIV suppression. A total of roughly 180 cryopreserved PBMC samples were contributed to the cohort by 30 adults with confirmed HIV infection, with samples collected serially over a mean of roughly six years (range 1-12). About a third of the roughly 30 participants with HIV were female. No cross-contamination during QIAcube processing turned up in test extractions that ran a monoclonal T-cell line alongside 33 polyclonal samples.

V loses 0 bases, J loses 5 bases, and the germline ends lie 10 bases apart. CDR1 and CDR2, looked up from the germline V gene, are LGHNA and YNFKEQ. The CDR3 measures 14 amino acids from cysteine to phenylalanine. The entry retains the CDR3 DNA only, 42 bases that are in frame from base 1. Participants were included only if at least one PBMC sample before ART initiation and at least two post-ART samples were available. Treatment was received in the United States of America by all participants with HIV. Before DNA extraction, cryopreserved samples containing roughly 1-10 million PBMC were thawed and washed. At the time of the earliest PBMC sample, participants with HIV were aged between roughly 20 and 55 years. PBMC samples were contributed by each participant from 1-4 timepoints before ART initiation and 2-8 timepoints after ART initiation, with a median of 7 samples. Serial HIV viral load, CD4+ T-cell count, ART history and demographic data were obtained for every participant. Genomic DNA was extracted from unsorted PBMC with a Qiagen kit on a QIAcube, processed in batches of 12 samples.

Study-level results and caveats: Because PBMC availability was limited, only the TCR beta chain was sequenced, with no alpha chain pairing. Compared with controls, HIV repertoires had narrower CDR3 length ranges, and the network structure pointed to an antigen-experienced repertoire that shifted only slightly toward naive after ART. Expanded TRB clones identified before ART initiation dominated the repertoire at all time points, although this dominance fluctuated and declined in many PLHIV after ART. Starting ART was linked to a significant rise in TRB diversity, yet even with long-term ART the diversity remained significantly lower than in transplant donor controls. Because pre-ART samples had limited cell numbers, unsorted PBMC were profiled rather than sorted CD4+ and CD8+ T cells. The samples span the years 2004 to 2017, and the ART regimens used at that time may not be as effective as current regimens. Inferences about post-ART repertoire changes were limited because no data were available on ART adherence, viral resistance or therapy changes.

The immunoSEQ hsTCRB v3.0 assay was used at survey level resolution to sequence the TRB variable region. TRB sequencing targeted a depth of about 40,000-50,000 T-cell genomes per sample. TRB libraries were pooled and sequenced on an Illumina MiSeq using a v3 150-cycle kit. The paper's data handling went like this. Repertoire analysis was performed in R inside a reproducible Nextflow workflow that covered QC, data transformation and analysis. LymphoSeq2, an R package for exploring AIRR-Seq data, was used to implement custom analyses. A few samples that produced fewer than 5000 total TRB sequences were removed, so some 190 HIV repertoires were analyzed. Among the approximately 190 retained HIV repertoires, some 59 were collected before ART initiation and some 130 after ART initiation. Repertoires were downsampled to 5000 TRB nucleotide sequences, and summary statistics were averaged over 100 downsampling iterations. TRB sequences were retained for analysis only if CDR3 regions of at least seven amino acids were present. Two measures captured diversity: a Shannon entropy-derived clonality score and the Gini coefficient. In the repertoire networks, any two of the top 5000 CDR3 amino acid sequences were connected whenever the two sequences differed by an edit distance of one. Antigen specificity groups and MHC restriction were predicted for TRB CDR3 amino acid sequences with GLIPH2. To flag known associations with CMV, EBV, HIV or tissue antigens, CDR3 amino acid sequences were compared against VDJdb and McPAS-TCR. Pre-ART, post-ART and control groups were compared with Wilcoxon signed-rank tests and Holm-Bonferroni correction. This is the immuneACCESS table as TCRdb keeps it, with only in-frame sequences that have V and J called. A part of the clones is gone; compared with another copy, unresolved V genes explain less than half, and the rest is unexplained. V, J and clone size derive from that table, while D and trimming were established from the DNA sequence. In this sample the table shows 15,000 to 20,000 clones, over 70% of which occur a single time. Clones ranked in the top ten supply around 16% of the sample.

Remarks on this clone: It lacks a known antigen. Qualities for individual bases were not recorded, and no much larger clone is one base off.

The origin of this receptor is a man aged 30-40 years with HIV. The input for sequencing was unsorted PBMCs, taken approximately 2.1 years before starting antiretroviral therapy. The chain couples TRBV4-2 to TRBJ2-5, with the D segment identity uncertain. The DNA sequence is as follows: TGTGCCAGCAGCCAAGATCGGGCGTTGGAGACCCAGTACTTC. This sequence encodes CASSQDRALETQYF.